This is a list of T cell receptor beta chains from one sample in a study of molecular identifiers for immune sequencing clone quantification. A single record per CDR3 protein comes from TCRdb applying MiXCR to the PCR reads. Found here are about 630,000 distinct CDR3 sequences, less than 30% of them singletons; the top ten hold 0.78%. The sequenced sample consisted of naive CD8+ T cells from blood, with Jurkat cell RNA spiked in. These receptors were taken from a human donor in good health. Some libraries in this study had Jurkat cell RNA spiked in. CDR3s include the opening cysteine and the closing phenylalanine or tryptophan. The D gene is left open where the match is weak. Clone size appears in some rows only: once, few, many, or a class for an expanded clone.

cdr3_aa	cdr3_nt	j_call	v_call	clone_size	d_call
CARRQGGSNEKLFF	TGCGCCAGAAGACAGGGAGGATCTAATGAAAAACTGTTTTTT	TRBJ1-4	TRBV10-1	few	TRBD1
CASSQIDPGWGDTEAFF	TGTGCCAGCAGCCAAATCGATCCAGGGTGGGGTGACACTGAAGCTTTCTTT	TRBJ1-1	TRBV3-1	few	-
CASSGTSGVSTDTQYF	TGTGCCAGCAGCGGAACTAGCGGGGTGAGCACAGATACGCAGTATTTT	TRBJ2-3	TRBV9	many	TRBD2
CSARSIYRDRHQETQYF	TGCAGTGCTAGGTCAATTTACCGGGACAGACACCAAGAGACCCAGTACTTC	TRBJ2-5	TRBV20-1	few	TRBD1
CASSFIGAPEAFF	TGTGCCAGCAGTTTCATAGGGGCCCCTGAAGCTTTCTTT	TRBJ1-1	TRBV12-3/TRBV12-4	many	-
CASSLGLKYEQFF	TGTGCCAGCAGTTTGGGACTGAAGTATGAGCAGTTCTTC	TRBJ2-1	TRBV27	-	-
CSVESNPDTQYF	TGCAGCGTTGAGAGTAATCCAGATACGCAGTATTTT	TRBJ2-3	TRBV29-1	many	-
CASSQPHSYQKTDTQYF	TGTGCCAGCAGTCAACCTCACAGTTACCAGAAAACAGATACGCAGTATTTT	TRBJ2-3	TRBV6-2/TRBV6-3	-	-
CASSDPLERLNTGELFF	TGTGCCAGCAGCGACCCCTTAGAGAGACTGAACACCGGGGAGCTGTTTTTT	TRBJ2-2	TRBV7-9	few	-
CASSPTEQGGFEQYF	TGCGCCAGCAGCCCCACCGAACAGGGGGGGTTCGAGCAGTACTTC	TRBJ2-7	TRBV4-1	-	-
CASSYSLGPNTGELFF	TGTGCCAGCAGTTACTCGCTGGGTCCGAACACCGGGGAGCTGTTTTTT	TRBJ2-2	TRBV6-5	many	-
CASSVGETQCF	TGTGCCAGCAGCGTCGGAGAGACCCAGTGCTTC	TRBJ2-3	TRBV13	-	-
CASSYSDGTGELFF	TGTGCCAGCAGTTACTCCGATGGTACCGGGGAGCTGTTTTTT	TRBJ2-2	TRBV6-5	-	-
CASSLAPGGNEQFF	TGTGCCAGCAGCTTAGCGCCCGGGGGCAATGAGCAGTTCTTC	TRBJ2-1	TRBV7-2	many	-
CASSFEGATDTQYF	TGCGCCAGCAGCTTCGAGGGAGCCACAGATACGCAGTATTTT	TRBJ2-3	TRBV5-1	many	-
CASSQDISANEQYF	TGCGCCAGCAGCCAAGATATCTCGGCTAATGAACAGTATTTT	TRBJ2-3	TRBV4-3	-	-
CASSSLAGGPLNEQFF	TGTGCCAGCAGCTCTTTAGCGGGAGGGCCGCTTAATGAGCAGTTCTTC	TRBJ2-1	TRBV7-9	-	TRBD2
CASIKTGNTGELFF	TGTGCCAGCATTAAGACAGGAAACACCGGGGAGCTGTTTTTT	TRBJ2-2	TRBV12-3/TRBV12-4	-	-
CASSEAAGRGGEKLFF	TGTGCCAGCAGTGAAGCAGCGGGCCGGGGGGGTGAAAAACTGTTTTTT	TRBJ1-4	TRBV2	-	-
CASRQEGGADGYTF	TGTGCCAGCAGACAAGAGGGAGGGGCTGATGGCTACACCTTC	TRBJ1-2	TRBV4-2	-	-
CASSLFWSSYNEQFF	TGTGCCAGCAGCTTGTTTTGGAGCTCCTACAATGAGCAGTTCTTC	TRBJ2-1	TRBV5-6	-	-
CASSIGQPSLMGELFF	TGTGCCAGCAGTATTGGACAGCCGTCCCTAATGGGGGAACTGTTTTTT	TRBJ1-4	TRBV6-5	few	-